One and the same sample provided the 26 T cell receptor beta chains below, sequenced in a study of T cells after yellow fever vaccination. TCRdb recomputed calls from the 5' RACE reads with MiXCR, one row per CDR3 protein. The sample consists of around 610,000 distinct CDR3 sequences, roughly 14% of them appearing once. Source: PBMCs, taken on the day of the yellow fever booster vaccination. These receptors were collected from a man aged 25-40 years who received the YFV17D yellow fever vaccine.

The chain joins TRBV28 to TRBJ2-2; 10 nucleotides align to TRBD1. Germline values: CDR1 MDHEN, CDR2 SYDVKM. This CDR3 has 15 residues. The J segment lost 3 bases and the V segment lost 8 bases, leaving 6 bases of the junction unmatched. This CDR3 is CASRQGAGDTGELFF. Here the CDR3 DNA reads TGTGCCAGCCGACAGGGGGCGGGAGACACCGGGGAGCTGTTTTTT.

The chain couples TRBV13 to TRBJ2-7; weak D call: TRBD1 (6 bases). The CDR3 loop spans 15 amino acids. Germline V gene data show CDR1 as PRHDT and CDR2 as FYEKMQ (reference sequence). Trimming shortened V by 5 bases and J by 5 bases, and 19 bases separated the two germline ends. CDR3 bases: TGTGCCAGCAGCCCAGCGACAGGTATAAACGACGAGCAGTACTTC. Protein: CASSPATGINDEQYF.

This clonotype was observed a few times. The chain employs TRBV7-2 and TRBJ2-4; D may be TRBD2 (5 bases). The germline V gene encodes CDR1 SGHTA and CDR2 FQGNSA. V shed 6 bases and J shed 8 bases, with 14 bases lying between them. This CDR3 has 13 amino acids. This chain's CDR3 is CASRSRMEDIQYF. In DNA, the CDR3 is TGTGCCAGCAGATCGAGGATGGAGGACATTCAGTACTTC.

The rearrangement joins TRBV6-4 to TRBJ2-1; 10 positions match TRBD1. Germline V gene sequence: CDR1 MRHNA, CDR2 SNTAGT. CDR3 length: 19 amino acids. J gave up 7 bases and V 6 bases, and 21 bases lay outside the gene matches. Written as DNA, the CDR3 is TGTGCCAGCAGGACCGGGACAGGGGCCCCACGGCTACTATATAATGAGCAGTTCTTC. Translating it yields CASRTGTGAPRLLYNEQFF.

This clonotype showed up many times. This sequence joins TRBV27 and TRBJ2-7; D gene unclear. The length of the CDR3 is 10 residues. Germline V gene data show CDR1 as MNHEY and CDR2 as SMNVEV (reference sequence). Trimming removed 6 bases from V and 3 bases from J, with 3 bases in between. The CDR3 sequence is CASSLYEQYF. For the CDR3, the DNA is TGTGCCAGCAGCCTCTACGAGCAGTACTTC.

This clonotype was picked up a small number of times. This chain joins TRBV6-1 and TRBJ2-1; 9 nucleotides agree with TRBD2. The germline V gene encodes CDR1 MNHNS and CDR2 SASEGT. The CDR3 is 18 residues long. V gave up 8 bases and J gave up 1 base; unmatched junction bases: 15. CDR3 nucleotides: TGTGCCAGCGCCCCCACCCGAAGCGGGAGGCTGTCCTACAATGAGCAGTTCTTC. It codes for CASAPTRSGRLSYNEQFF.

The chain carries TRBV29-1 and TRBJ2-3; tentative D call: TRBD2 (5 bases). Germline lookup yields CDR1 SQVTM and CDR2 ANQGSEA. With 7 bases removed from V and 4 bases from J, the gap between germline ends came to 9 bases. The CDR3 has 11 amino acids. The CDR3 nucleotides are TGCAGCGACGGGAATTCAGATACGCAGTATTTT. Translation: CSDGNSDTQYF.

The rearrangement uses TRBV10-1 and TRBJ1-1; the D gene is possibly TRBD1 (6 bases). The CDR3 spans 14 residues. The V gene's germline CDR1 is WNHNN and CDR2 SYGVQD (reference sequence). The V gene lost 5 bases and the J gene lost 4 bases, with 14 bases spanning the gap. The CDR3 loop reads CASSLGRGGTEAFF. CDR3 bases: TGCGCCAGCAGTTTGGGAAGGGGGGGCACTGAAGCTTTCTTT.

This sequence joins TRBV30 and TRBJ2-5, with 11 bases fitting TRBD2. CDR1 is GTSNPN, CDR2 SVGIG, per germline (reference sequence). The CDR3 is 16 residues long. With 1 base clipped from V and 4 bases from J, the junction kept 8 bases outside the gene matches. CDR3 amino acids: CAWSAHSGRAGETQYF. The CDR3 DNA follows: TGTGCCTGGAGTGCACATAGCGGGAGGGCCGGAGAGACCCAGTACTTC.

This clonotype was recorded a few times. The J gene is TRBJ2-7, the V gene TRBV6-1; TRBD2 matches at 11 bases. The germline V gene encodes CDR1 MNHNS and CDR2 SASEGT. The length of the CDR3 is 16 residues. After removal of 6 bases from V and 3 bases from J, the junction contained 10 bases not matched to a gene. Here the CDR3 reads CASSHRLAGGSYEQYF. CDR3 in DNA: TGTGCCAGCAGCCACCGGCTAGCGGGAGGAAGCTACGAGCAGTACTTC.

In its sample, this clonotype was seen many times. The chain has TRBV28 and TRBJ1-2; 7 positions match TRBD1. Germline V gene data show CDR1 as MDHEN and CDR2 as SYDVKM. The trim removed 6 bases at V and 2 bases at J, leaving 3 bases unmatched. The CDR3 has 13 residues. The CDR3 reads CASSRQGNYGYTF. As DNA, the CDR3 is TGTGCCAGCAGCCGACAGGGCAACTATGGCTACACCTTC.

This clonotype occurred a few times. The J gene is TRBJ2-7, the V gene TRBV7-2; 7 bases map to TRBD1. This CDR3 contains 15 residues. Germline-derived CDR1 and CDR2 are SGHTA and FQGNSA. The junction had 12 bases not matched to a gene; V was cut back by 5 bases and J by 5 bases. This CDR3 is CASSTLGTAYHEQYF. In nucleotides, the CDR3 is TGTGCCAGCAGCACTCTCGGGACAGCGTACCACGAGCAGTACTTC. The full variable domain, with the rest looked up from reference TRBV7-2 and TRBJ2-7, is GAGVSQSPSNKVTEKGKDVELRCDPISGHTALYWYRQSLGQGLEFLIYFQGNSAPDKSGLPSDRFSAERTGGSVSTLTIQRTQQEDSAVYLCASSTLGTAYHEQYFGPGTRLTVT.

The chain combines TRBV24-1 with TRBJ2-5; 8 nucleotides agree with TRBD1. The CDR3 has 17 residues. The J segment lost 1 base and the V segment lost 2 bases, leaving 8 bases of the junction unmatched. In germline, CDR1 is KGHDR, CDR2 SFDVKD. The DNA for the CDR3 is TGTGCCACCAGTGATTGGGGGGTTACAGGGGGCCAAGAGACCCAGTACTTC. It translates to CATSDWGVTGGQETQYF.

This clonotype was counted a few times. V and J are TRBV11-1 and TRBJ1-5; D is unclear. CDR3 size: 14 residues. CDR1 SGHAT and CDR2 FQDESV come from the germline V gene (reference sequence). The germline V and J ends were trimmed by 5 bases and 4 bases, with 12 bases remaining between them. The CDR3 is CASSQDGTNQPQHF. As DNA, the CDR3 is TGTGCCAGCAGCCAGGACGGCACGAATCAGCCCCAGCATTTT.

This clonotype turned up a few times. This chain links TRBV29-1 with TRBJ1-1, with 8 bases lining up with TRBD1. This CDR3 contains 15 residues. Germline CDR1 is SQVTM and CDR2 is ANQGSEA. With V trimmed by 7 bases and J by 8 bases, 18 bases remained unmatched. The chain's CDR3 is CSADSALTGDGEAFF. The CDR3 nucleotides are TGCAGCGCTGACTCTGCCCTGACAGGGGACGGGGAAGCTTTCTTT.

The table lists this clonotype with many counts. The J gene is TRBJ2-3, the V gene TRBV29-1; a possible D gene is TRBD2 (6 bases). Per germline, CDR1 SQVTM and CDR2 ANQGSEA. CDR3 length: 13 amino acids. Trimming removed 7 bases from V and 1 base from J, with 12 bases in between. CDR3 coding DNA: TGCAGCGGGGGACTTCTCGGCACAGATACGCAGTATTTT. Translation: CSGGLLGTDTQYF.

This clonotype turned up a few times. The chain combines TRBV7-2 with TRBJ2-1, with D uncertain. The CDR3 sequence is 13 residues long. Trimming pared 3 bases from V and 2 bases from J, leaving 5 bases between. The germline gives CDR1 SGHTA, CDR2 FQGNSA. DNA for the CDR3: TGTGCCAGCAGCTTTGACGCCTACAATGAGCAGTTCTTC. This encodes CASSFDAYNEQFF.

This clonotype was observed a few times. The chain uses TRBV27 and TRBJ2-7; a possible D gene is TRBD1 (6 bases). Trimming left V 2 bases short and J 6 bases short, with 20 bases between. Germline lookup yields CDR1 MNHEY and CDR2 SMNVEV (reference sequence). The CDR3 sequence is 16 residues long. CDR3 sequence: CASSLTPRTAPGEQYF. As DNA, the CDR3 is TGTGCCAGCAGTTTAACCCCTCGGACAGCACCTGGCGAGCAGTACTTC.

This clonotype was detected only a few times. CDR3 sequence (DNA): TGTGCCACCAGCAGAGATCGGCCAGGGAGCACAGATACGCAGTATTTT. Its translation is CATSRDRPGSTDTQYF. The chain is built from TRBV15 and TRBJ2-3; tentative D call: TRBD1 (5 bases). This CDR3 contains 16 residues. Trimming took off 0 bases at V and 0 bases at J, with 10 bases between the two ends. Germline CDR1 is LNHNV and CDR2 is YYDKDF (reference sequence).

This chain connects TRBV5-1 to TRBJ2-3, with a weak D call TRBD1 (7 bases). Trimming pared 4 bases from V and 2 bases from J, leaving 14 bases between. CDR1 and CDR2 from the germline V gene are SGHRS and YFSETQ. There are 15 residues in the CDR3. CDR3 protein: CASSARGTFTDTQYF. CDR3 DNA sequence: TGCGCCAGCAGCGCCAGGGGGACTTTCACAGATACGCAGTATTTT.

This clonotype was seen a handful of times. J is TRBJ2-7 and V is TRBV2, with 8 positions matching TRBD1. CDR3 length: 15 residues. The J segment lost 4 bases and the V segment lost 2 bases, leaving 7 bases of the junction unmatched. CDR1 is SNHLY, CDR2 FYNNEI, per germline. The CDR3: CASSERAGGAYEQYF. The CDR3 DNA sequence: TGTGCCAGCAGTGAACGGGCAGGGGGCGCGTACGAGCAGTACTTC.

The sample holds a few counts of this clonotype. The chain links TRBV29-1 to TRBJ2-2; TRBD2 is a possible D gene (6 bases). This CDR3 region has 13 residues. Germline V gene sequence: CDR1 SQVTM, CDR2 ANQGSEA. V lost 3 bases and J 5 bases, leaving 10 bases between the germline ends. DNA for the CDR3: TGCAGCGTTGATAAAGGGAGGACCGGGGAGCTGTTTTTT. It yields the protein CSVDKGRTGELFF.

The CDR3 reads CASSLVGGGPQHF. DNA of the CDR3: TGTGCCAGCAGCTTAGTCGGAGGAGGGCCCCAGCATTTT. V usage is TRBV11-2 and J usage is TRBJ1-5; D not resolved. V dropped 1 base and J dropped 9 bases, with 10 bases sitting between them. Germline V gene lookup returns CDR1 SGHAT and CDR2 FQNNGV. This CDR3 has 13 residues.

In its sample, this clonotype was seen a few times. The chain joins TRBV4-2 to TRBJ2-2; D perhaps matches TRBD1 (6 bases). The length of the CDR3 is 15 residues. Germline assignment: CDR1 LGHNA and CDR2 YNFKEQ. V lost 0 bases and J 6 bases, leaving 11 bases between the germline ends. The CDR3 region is CASSQENRVPGELFF. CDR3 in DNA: TGTGCCAGCAGCCAAGAAAACAGGGTTCCCGGGGAGCTGTTTTTT.

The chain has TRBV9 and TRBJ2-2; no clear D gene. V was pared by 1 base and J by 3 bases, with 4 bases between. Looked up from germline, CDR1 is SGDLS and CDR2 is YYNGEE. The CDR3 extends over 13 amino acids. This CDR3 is CASSVMYTGELFF. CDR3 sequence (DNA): TGTGCCAGCAGCGTAATGTACACCGGGGAGCTGTTTTTT.

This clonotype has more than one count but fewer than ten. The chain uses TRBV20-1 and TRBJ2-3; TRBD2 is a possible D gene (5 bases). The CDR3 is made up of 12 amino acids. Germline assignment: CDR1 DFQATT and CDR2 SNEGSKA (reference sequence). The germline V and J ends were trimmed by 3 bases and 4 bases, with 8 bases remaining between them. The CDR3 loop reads CSARGAPDTQYF. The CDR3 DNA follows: TGCAGTGCTAGGGGAGCCCCAGATACGCAGTATTTT.